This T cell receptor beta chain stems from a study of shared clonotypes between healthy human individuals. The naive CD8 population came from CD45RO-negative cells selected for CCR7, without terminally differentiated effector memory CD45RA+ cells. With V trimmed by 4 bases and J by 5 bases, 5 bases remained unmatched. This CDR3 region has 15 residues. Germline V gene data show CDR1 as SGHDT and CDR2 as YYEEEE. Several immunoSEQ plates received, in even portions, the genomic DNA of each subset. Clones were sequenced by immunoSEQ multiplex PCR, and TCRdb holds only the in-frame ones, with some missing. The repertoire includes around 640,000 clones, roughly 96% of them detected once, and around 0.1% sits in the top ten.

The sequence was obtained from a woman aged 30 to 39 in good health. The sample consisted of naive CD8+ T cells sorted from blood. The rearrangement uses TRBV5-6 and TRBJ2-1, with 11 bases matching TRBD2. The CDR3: CASSGGTSGNNEQFF. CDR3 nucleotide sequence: TGTGCCAGCAGCGGCGGGACTAGCGGTAACAATGAGCAGTTCTTC.